This T cell receptor beta chain was retrieved from a study of regulatory T cells in long-lasting Graves disease. Library construction for TCR beta used iRepertoire HTBI primers and Arm-PCR of CDR3 regions. MiXCR was run by TCRdb on the multiplex PCR reads, yielding one entry per CDR3 protein. The repertoire holds roughly 560,000 distinct CDR3 sequences, with around 11% as singletons. Time point in this sample: newly diagnosed GD, antithyroid drugs for less than 3 months. Extracted RNA from PBMCs served as the source of the TCR library. In germline, CDR1 is SGHRS, CDR2 YFSETQ. Trimming removed 3 bases from V and 2 bases from J, with 11 bases in between. CDR3 length: 14 amino acids. These same records also appear under a second study, on T cells in Graves' hyperthyroidism and ophthalmopathy. That source reports: Patients having uncontrolled infection, another autoimmune disease, pregnancy or lactation were not included. For the diagnoses, clinical symptoms, serum thyroxine and TRAb, thyroid ultrasound and orbital computed tomography were used. During a first-round RT-PCR of the TCR CDR3, the HTBI primer set was used. Model output signaled ophthalmopathy a median approximately 6 months ahead of onset.

This material consisted of peripheral blood mononuclear cells (PBMCs), taken at new diagnosis, from a patient treated with antithyroid drugs. This TCR derives from a woman in her twenties or thirties with Graves disease. This chain joins TRBV5-1 and TRBJ2-5; D ambiguous. In DNA, the CDR3 is TGCGCCAGCAGCTCGACGACATTTCAAGAGACCCAGTACTTC. Translation gives CASSSTTFQETQYF.